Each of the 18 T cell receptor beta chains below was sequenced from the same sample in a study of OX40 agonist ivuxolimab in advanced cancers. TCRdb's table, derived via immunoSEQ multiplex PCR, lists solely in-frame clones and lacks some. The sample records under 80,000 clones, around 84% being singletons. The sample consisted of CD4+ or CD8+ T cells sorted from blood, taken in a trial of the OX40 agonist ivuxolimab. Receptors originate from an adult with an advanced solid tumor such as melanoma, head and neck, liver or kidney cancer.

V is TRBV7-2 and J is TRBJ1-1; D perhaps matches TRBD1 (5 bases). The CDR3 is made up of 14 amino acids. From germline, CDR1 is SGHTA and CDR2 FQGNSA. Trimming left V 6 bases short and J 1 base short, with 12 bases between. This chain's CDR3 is CASSRGKGNTEAFF. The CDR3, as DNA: TGTGCCAGCAGTAGGGGTAAGGGGAACACTGAAGCTTTCTTT.

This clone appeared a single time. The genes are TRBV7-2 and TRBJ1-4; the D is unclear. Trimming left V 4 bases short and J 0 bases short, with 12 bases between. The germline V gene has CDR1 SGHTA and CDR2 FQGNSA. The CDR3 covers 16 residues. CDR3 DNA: TGTGCCAGCAGCTCCCGGACCGCTGCAACTAATGAAAAACTGTTTTTT. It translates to CASSSRTAATNEKLFF.

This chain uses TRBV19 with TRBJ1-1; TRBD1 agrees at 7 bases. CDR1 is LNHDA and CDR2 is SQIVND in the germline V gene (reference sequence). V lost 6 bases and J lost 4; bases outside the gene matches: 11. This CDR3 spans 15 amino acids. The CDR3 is CASRLDRAQGTEAFF. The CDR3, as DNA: TGTGCCAGTAGGCTCGACAGGGCCCAGGGCACTGAAGCTTTCTTT. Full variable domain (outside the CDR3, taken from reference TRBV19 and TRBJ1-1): DGGITQSPKYLFRKEGQNVTLSCEQNLNHDAMYWYRQDPGQGLRLIYYSQIVNDFQKGDIAEGYSVSREKKESFPLTVTSAQKNPTAFYLCASRLDRAQGTEAFFGQGTRLTVV.

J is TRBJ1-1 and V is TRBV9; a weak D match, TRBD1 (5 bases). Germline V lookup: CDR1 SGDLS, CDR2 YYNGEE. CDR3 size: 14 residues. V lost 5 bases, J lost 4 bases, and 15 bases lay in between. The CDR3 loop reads CASSGTGEFTEAFF. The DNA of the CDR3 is TGTGCCAGCAGTGGGACTGGCGAGTTCACTGAAGCTTTCTTT.

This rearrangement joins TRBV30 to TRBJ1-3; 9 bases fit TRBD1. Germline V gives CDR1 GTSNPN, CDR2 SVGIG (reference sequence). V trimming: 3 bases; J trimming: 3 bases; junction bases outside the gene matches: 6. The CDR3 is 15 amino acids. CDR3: CAWRITGGGGNTIYF. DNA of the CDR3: TGTGCCTGGAGGATTACAGGGGGCGGTGGAAACACCATATATTTT.

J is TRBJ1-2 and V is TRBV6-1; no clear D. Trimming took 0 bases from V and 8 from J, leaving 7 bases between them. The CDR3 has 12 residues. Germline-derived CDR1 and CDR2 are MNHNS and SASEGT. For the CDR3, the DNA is TGTGCCAGCAGTGAAGCTGGGGTCGGCTACACCTTC. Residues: CASSEAGVGYTF.

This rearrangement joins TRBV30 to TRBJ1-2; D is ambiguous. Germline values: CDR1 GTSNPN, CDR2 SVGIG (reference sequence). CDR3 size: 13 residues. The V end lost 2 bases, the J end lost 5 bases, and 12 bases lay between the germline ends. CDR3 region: CAWSPQESYGYTF. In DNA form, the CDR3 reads TGTGCCTGGAGTCCCCAAGAGTCGTATGGCTACACCTTC.

The CDR3 spells CASSLEGRGVAFF. CDR3 nucleotides: TGTGCCAGCAGCTTAGAGGGCCGGGGTGTAGCTTTCTTT. V gene TRBV11-2 combines with J gene TRBJ1-1; D unresolved. Deletions cut 0 bases from V and 10 bases from J, with 12 bases between. From germline, CDR1 is SGHAT and CDR2 FQNNGV. The CDR3 has 13 residues.

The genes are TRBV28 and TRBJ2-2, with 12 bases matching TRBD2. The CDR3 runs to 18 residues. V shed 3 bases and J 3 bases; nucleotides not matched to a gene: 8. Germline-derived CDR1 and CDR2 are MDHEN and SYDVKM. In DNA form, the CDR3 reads TGTGCCAGCAGTTTTCCTAGCGGGAGGGGGGCGGACACCGGGGAGCTGTTTTTT. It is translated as CASSFPSGRGADTGELFF.

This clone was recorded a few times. CDR3 region: CASSARQLETQYF. The CDR3 DNA reads as TGTGCCAGCAGCGCCAGACAGCTGGAGACCCAGTACTTC. The V call is TRBV9, the J call TRBJ2-5, with a weak D call TRBD1 (5 bases). CDR1 and CDR2 (germline): SGDLS, YYNGEE. V lost 3 bases and J lost 5, with 11 bases in between. There are 13 residues in the CDR3.

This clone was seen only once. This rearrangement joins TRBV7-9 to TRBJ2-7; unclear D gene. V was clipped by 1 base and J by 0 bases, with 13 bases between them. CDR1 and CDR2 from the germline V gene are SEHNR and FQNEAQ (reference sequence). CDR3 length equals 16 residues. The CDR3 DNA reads TGTGCCAGCAGCTTAGTTCCAGGCCCAAACTCCTACGAGCAGTACTTC. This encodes CASSLVPGPNSYEQYF.

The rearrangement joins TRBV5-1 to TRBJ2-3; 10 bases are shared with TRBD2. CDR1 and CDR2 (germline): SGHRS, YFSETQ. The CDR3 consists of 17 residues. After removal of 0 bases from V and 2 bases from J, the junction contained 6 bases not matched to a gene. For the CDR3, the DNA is TGCGCCAGCAGCTTGGAACCTAGCGGGAGCGCCACAGATACGCAGTATTTT. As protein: CASSLEPSGSATDTQYF.

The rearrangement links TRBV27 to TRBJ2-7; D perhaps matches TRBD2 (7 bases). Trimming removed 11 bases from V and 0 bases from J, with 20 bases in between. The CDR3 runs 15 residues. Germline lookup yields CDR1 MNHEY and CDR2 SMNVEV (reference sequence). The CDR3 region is CASRPGGPSSYEQYF. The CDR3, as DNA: TGTGCCTCCAGACCCGGGGGGCCGAGCTCCTACGAGCAGTACTTC.

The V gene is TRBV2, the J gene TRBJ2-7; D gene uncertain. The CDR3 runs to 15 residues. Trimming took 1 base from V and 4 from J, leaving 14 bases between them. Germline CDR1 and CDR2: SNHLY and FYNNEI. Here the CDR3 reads CASSEDLGAPYEQYF. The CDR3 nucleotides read TGTGCCAGCAGTGAAGATCTGGGCGCCCCTTACGAGCAGTACTTC. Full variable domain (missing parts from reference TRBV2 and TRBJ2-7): EPEVTQTPSHQVTQMGQEVILRCVPISNHLYFYWYRQILGQKVEFLVSFYNNEISEKSEIFDDQFSVERPDGSNFTLKIRSTKLEDSAMYFCASSEDLGAPYEQYFGPGTRLTVT.

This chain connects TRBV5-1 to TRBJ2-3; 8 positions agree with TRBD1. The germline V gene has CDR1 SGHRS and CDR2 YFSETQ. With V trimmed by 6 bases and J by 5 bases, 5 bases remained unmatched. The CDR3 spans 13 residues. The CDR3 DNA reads TGCGCCAGCAACGGACAGGGCGGAGATACGCAGTATTTT. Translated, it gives CASNGQGGDTQYF.

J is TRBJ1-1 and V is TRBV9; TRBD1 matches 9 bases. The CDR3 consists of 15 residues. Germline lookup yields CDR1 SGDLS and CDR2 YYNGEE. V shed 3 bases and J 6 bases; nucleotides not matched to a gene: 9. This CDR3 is CASSARQGVRAEAFF. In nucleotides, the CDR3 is TGTGCCAGCAGCGCCCGACAGGGGGTAAGGGCTGAAGCTTTCTTT. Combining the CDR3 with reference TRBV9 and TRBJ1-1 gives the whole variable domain DSGVTQTPKHLITATGQRVTLRCSPRSGDLSVYWYQQSLDQGLQFLIQYYNGEERAKGNILERFSAQQFPDLHSELNLSSLELGDSALYFCASSARQGVRAEAFFGQGTRLTVV.

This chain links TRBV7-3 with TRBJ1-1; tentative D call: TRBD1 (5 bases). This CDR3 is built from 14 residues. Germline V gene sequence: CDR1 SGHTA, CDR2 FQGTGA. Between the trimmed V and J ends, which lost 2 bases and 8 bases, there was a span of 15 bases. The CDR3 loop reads CASSLGTGAGEAFF. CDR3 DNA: TGTGCCAGCAGCTTAGGGACCGGTGCCGGGGAAGCTTTCTTT.

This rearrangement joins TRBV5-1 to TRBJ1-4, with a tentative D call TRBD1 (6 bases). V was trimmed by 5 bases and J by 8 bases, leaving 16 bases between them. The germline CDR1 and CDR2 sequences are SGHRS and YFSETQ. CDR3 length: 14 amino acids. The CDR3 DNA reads TGCGCCAGCAGACTTCAACAGGGAGGAGAAAAACTGTTTTTT. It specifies CASRLQQGGEKLFF.